Listed here are 15 T cell receptor beta chains from one sample, sequenced in a study of early T cells in non-severe SARS-CoV-2 infection (dated by TCRdb to about 2021). Receptors were amplified or captured by 5' RACE. The sequencer was a NextSeq 500. The public reads were reanalyzed by TCRdb: fastp trimming at Q25, MiXCR alignment, in-frame beta chains only. For every CDR3 protein sequence, its rows merge into one entry that carries the most common genes and DNA. This sample has tens of thousands of distinct CDR3 sequences in its table, and 4.5% of those were observed once. 20% of the sample goes to the ten largest clones. Sequences were obtained from whole blood. Receptor source: an adult who was a healthcare worker with PCR-confirmed SARS-CoV-2 infection or an uninfected control (not recorded which).

This clonotype was picked up many times. The rearrangement uses TRBV29-1 and TRBJ2-1; possibly TRBD1 for D (5 bases). The germline V gene encodes CDR1 SQVTM and CDR2 ANQGSEA. The CDR3 contains 14 residues. The V end lost 5 bases, the J end lost 4 bases, and 15 bases lay between the germline ends. The CDR3 DNA follows: TGCAGCGTTTACGGACATACCTTGTACAATGAGCAGTTCTTC. It specifies CSVYGHTLYNEQFF.

This clonotype appeared many times. The chain uses TRBV28 and TRBJ1-5, with D possibly being TRBD1 (5 bases). This CDR3 region has 14 residues. Germline V gene lookup returns CDR1 MDHEN and CDR2 SYDVKM. The ends were cut back, 6 bases at V and 6 bases at J, with 15 bases in the middle. The chain's CDR3 is CASRPGIKGQPQHF. For the CDR3, the DNA is TGTGCCAGCAGGCCAGGGATTAAGGGTCAGCCCCAGCATTTT.

This clonotype came up many times. V gene TRBV10-3 combines with J gene TRBJ1-5, with TRBD1 as a possible D gene (6 bases). V dropped 3 bases and J dropped 2 bases, with 8 bases sitting between them. The CDR3 totals 14 residues. From germline, CDR1 is ENHRY and CDR2 SYGVKD. The CDR3 region has the DNA TGTGCCATCAGTGATAGACAGGGCAATCAGCCCCAGCATTTT. It codes for CAISDRQGNQPQHF.

The V and J genes are TRBV29-1 and TRBJ2-7; 12 positions agree with TRBD2. V lost 4 bases, J lost 3 bases, and 7 bases stayed unmatched. Germline V gene sequence: CDR1 SQVTM, CDR2 ANQGSEA. The CDR3 totals 15 residues. CDR3 sequence: CSVAFGLAGNYEQYF. The CDR3 bases are TGCAGCGTTGCTTTTGGACTAGCGGGGAACTACGAGCAGTACTTC.

The CDR3, as DNA: TGTGCCAGCAGCTTTAGAACAGGGGGATACAATGAGCAGTTCTTC. This encodes CASSFRTGGYNEQFF. V usage is TRBV5-4 and J usage is TRBJ2-1, with 8 nucleotides matching TRBD1. V gave up 2 bases and J gave up 4 bases; unmatched junction bases: 5. From germline, CDR1 is SGHNT and CDR2 YYREEE (reference sequence). There are 15 residues in the CDR3.

This clonotype was seen repeatedly, ten times or more. CDR3 coding DNA: TGTGCCAGCAGCCTACGAAGTGGTGAAGCTTTCTTT. It specifies CASSLRSGEAFF. The chain recombines TRBV5-6 with TRBJ1-1, with unresolved D. The V and J ends lost 4 bases and 7 bases respectively, with 11 bases between them. The CDR3 is 12 amino acids. Germline loops: CDR1 SGHDT, CDR2 YYEEEE.

This clonotype was counted ten times or more. The chain has TRBV10-3 and TRBJ2-7; D might be TRBD2 (5 bases). Germline V gene sequence: CDR1 ENHRY, CDR2 SYGVKD. This CDR3 has 11 residues. V lost 8 bases, J lost 4 bases, and 9 bases lay in between. The CDR3 here is CAIGLAYEQYF. The CDR3 DNA follows: TGTGCCATCGGCCTAGCTTACGAGCAGTACTTC.

This clonotype was seen ten or more times. In nucleotides, the CDR3 is TGTGCCAGCAGTTTTTCAGCGGGAGGTGGAATAGAGACCCAGTACTTC. It encodes CASSFSAGGGIETQYF. The chain is built from TRBV28 and TRBJ2-5; 9 nucleotides line up with TRBD2. The germline V gene encodes CDR1 MDHEN and CDR2 SYDVKM. V trimming: 3 bases; J trimming: 4 bases; junction bases outside the gene matches: 9. There are 16 residues in the CDR3.

Ten or more counts support this clonotype. The chain links TRBV29-1 to TRBJ2-3; 7 bases fit TRBD2. The V and J ends lost 4 bases and 0 bases, in that order; junction bases with no gene match: 4. The CDR3 extends over 14 amino acids. Germline CDR1 reads SQVTM; CDR2 reads ANQGSEA. The DNA for the CDR3 is TGCAGCGTTGGGGCGGGAGACAGCACAGATACGCAGTATTTT. Amino acid sequence: CSVGAGDSTDTQYF.

This clonotype was found many times. This chain uses TRBV14 with TRBJ2-7; D gene uncertain. Trimming stripped 2 bases from V and 6 bases from J, with 14 bases between. The CDR3 length is 14 residues. Germline CDR1 reads SGHDN; CDR2 reads FVKESK. CDR3 DNA: TGTGCCAGCAGCCAAACCGGGCCCCCCCGCGAGCAGTACTTC. Protein: CASSQTGPPREQYF.

Ten or more counts support this clonotype. The chain couples TRBV6-5 to TRBJ1-1; TRBD1 aligns across 7 bases. Losses at the gene ends were 5 bases for V and 5 bases for J; bases not matched to a gene: 8. CDR3 length: 14 amino acids. Looked up from germline, CDR1 is MNHEY and CDR2 is SVGAGI. CDR3 coding DNA: TGTGCCAGCAGTCGAGGGGGCAAGGGAACTGAAGCTTTCTTT. Translation: CASSRGGKGTEAFF.

This clonotype showed up many times. The chain is built from TRBV12-3 or TRBV12-4 and TRBJ1-1; maybe TRBD1 (6 bases). This CDR3 region has 14 residues. V was cut by 3 bases and J by 6 bases, with 14 bases left in between. The CDR3 region has the DNA TGTGCCAGCAGTTTCGCCAGGGGTTCCGCTGAAGCTTTCTTT. As protein: CASSFARGSAEAFF.

This clonotype showed up many times. V usage is TRBV12-3 or TRBV12-4 and J usage is TRBJ2-7; D possibly corresponds to TRBD1 (5 bases). The CDR3 contains 13 residues. V was trimmed by 6 bases and J by 3 bases, leaving 12 bases between them. The DNA for the CDR3 is TGTGCCAGCAGCCGGACAAGGGTCTACGAGCAGTACTTC. Protein sequence: CASSRTRVYEQYF.

This clonotype was seen ten or more times. The genes are TRBV24-1 and TRBJ2-7, with TRBD1 as a possible D gene (5 bases). CDR1 and CDR2 (germline): KGHDR, SFDVKD. This CDR3 spans 16 amino acids. Trimming pared 5 bases from V and 1 base from J, leaving 17 bases between. The CDR3 sequence: CATSALGQGESYEQYF. The CDR3 DNA sequence: TGTGCCACCAGTGCCTTGGGGCAGGGCGAGTCCTACGAGCAGTACTTC.

Only a few counts were recorded for this clonotype. The rearrangement joins TRBV29-1 to TRBJ2-3; TRBD2 matches 13 bases. This CDR3 comprises 15 residues. Germline-derived CDR1 and CDR2 are SQVTM and ANQGSEA. Germline trimming cut 2 bases from V and 4 bases from J; bases unmatched to any gene: 3. The CDR3 reads CSVEWTSGSADTQYF. The CDR3 DNA reads TGCAGCGTTGAATGGACTAGCGGGAGTGCAGATACGCAGTATTTT.